The 24 T cell receptor beta chains in this list originate from one sample, sequenced in a study of blood T cells in healthy people across ages (dated by TCRdb to 2015 to 2017). Libraries were made using 5' RACE. Instrument used: Illumina HiSeq 2500. The second PCR ran for about 7 to 11 cycles and used a J-beta primer mix along with a sample-barcoded 5' primer. The public reads were quality trimmed at Q25 with fastp and then assembled into clones with MiXCR by TCRdb, keeping productive beta chains. Every CDR3 protein is listed once, alongside the most common genes and DNA of its rows. The sample table shows over 950,000 distinct CDR3 sequences, and more than 30% are seen once. The ten largest account for around 13% of the sample. What was sequenced was blood. These receptors all stem from a man aged 18 to 30 in good health.

This chain connects TRBV12-3 or TRBV12-4 to TRBJ1-1, with D maybe TRBD1 (5 bases). The CDR3 spans 14 residues. Between the trimmed V and J ends, which lost 3 bases and 4 bases, there was a span of 12 bases. CDR3 nucleotides: TGTGCCAGCAGTTTGTCTGAGGGGTTCACTGAAGCTTTCTTT. Translation: CASSLSEGFTEAFF.

This clonotype was observed a few times. The rearrangement uses TRBV10-3 and TRBJ2-7; possibly TRBD1 for D (5 bases). The CDR3 length is 12 residues. In germline, CDR1 is ENHRY, CDR2 SYGVKD. Trimming pared 3 bases from V and 4 bases from J, leaving 7 bases between. CDR3 bases: TGTGCCATCAGTGAAGACAGATACGAGCAGTACTTC. Translation gives CAISEDRYEQYF.

This clonotype has just a few counts. The V gene is TRBV7-2, the J gene TRBJ2-7; tentative D call: TRBD2 (5 bases). The J call may be in error: the DNA end matches TRBJ2-4 better. Germline V gives CDR1 SGHTA, CDR2 FQGNSA. The CDR3 is 15 amino acids. Here the CDR3 DNA reads TGTGCCAGCAGCTTAGGTTACGGGGTTGGAAACATTCAGTACTTC. Translating gives CASSLGYGVGNIQYF.

This clonotype turned up a few times. The chain uses TRBV9 and TRBJ2-3; D gene uncertain. The germline V gene has CDR1 SGDLS and CDR2 YYNGEE. With 9 bases removed from V and 2 bases from J, the gap between germline ends came to 10 bases. The CDR3 extends over 12 amino acids. CDR3 bases: TGTGCCACCTCAGCTTACACAGATACGCAGTATTTT. Amino acids: CATSAYTDTQYF.

V and J are TRBV7-2 and TRBJ2-3; D uncertain. The germline CDR1 and CDR2 sequences are SGHTA and FQGNSA. The CDR3 totals 11 residues. With 1 base removed from V and 10 bases from J, the gap between germline ends came to 6 bases. CDR3 bases: TGTGCCAGCAGCTTAGGGCGCGCGCAGTATTTT. Translated, it gives CASSLGRAQYF.

The V gene is TRBV20-1, the J gene TRBJ1-2; perhaps TRBD1 as D (5 bases). Germline V CDR1 and CDR2: DFQATT, SNEGSKA (reference sequence). The CDR3 spans 12 residues. Trimming removed 7 bases at V and 1 base at J, with 10 bases between. CDR3 sequence: CSERGLNYGYTF. CDR3 sequence (DNA): TGCAGTGAGAGGGGCCTTAACTATGGCTACACCTTC.

In regard to this clonotype: This may be a read error: a much more frequent sequence differs by one nucleotide. This chain connects TRBV4-2 to TRBJ2-1, with D hard to call. CDR1 and CDR2 from the germline V gene are LGHNA and YNFKEQ. The CDR3 extends over 12 amino acids. The CDR3 region has the DNA TGTGCCAGCGGCCAAGTACGAACGGAGCAGTTCTTC. The encoded protein is CASGQVRTEQFF.

The chain links TRBV3-1 to TRBJ1-1, with D hard to call. Per germline, CDR1 LGHDT and CDR2 YNNKEL (reference sequence). The CDR3 is 14 residues long. The germline V and J ends were trimmed by 4 bases and 0 bases, with 9 bases remaining between them. CDR3 in amino acids: CASSPLAVNTEAFF. CDR3 sequence (DNA): TGTGCCAGCAGCCCCTTGGCGGTGAACACTGAAGCTTTCTTT.

The V and J genes are TRBV4-3 and TRBJ2-3; TRBD1 or TRBD2 may be the D gene (6 bases each). The CDR3 length is 17 residues. The germline V gene has CDR1 LGHNA and CDR2 YSLEER. Trimming stripped 3 bases from V and 8 bases from J, with 24 bases between. The CDR3 nucleotides read TGCGCCAGCAGCCATCGTTTGGGGGCCATATGGAGGGGTACGCAGTATTTT. Residues: CASSHRLGAIWRGTQYF.

The chain joins TRBV12-3 or TRBV12-4 to TRBJ1-6; D unclear. The CDR3 is 13 residues long. Trimming took 3 bases from V and 10 from J, leaving 10 bases between them. Here the CDR3 reads CASSFYGISPLHF. The DNA for the CDR3 is TGTGCCAGCAGTTTTTACGGGATCTCACCCCTCCACTTT.

The chain combines TRBV10-3 with TRBJ1-1; D gene unclear. The CDR3 is 16 residues long. Germline V gene sequence: CDR1 ENHRY, CDR2 SYGVKD. Trimming took 7 bases from V and 1 from J, leaving 19 bases between them. CDR3 bases: TGTGCCATCACCACCCGACACTTAGATTCGAACACTGAAGCTTTCTTT. The encoded protein is CAITTRHLDSNTEAFF.

In its sample, this clonotype was seen a few times. The J gene is TRBJ2-7, the V gene TRBV11-2; TRBD1 or TRBD2 may be the D gene (6 bases each). CDR3 length: 16 amino acids. Germline V CDR1 and CDR2: SGHAT, FQNNGV. Between the trimmed V and J ends, which lost 1 base and 2 bases, there was a span of 15 bases. CDR3 in DNA: TGTGCCAGCAGCTTAGGGGGGGCTAGATCTCCCTACGAGCAGTACTTC. Translated: CASSLGGARSPYEQYF.

V is TRBV12-3 or TRBV12-4 and J is TRBJ2-7; the D gene is possibly TRBD2 (6 bases). The CDR3 sequence is 14 residues long. The V end lost 3 bases, the J end lost 5 bases, and 14 bases lay between the germline ends. CDR3 nucleotides: TGTGCCAGCAGTTTCACGGGGGAGCACCACGAGCAGTACTTC. It is translated as CASSFTGEHHEQYF.

This clonotype was observed a handful of times. V is TRBV9 and J is TRBJ2-1, with D unclear. CDR3 length: 14 amino acids. Germline V gene lookup returns CDR1 SGDLS and CDR2 YYNGEE. V lost 0 bases and J lost 5, with 9 bases in between. CDR3 coding DNA: TGTGCCAGCAGCGTAGGCGGTCGGGACAATGAGCAGTTCTTC. It codes for CASSVGGRDNEQFF. The full variable domain, completed using reference TRBV9 and TRBJ2-1, is DSGVTQTPKHLITATGQRVTLRCSPRSGDLSVYWYQQSLDQGLQFLIQYYNGEERAKGNILERFSAQQFPDLHSELNLSSLELGDSALYFCASSVGGRDNEQFFGPGTRLTVL.

With respect to this clonotype: A read error may be the cause here, since a much bigger clone is one base away. V and J are TRBV20-1 and TRBJ2-1; D may be TRBD1 (5 bases). Germline V lookup: CDR1 DFQATT, CDR2 SNEGSKA (reference sequence). The V end was cut by 0 bases, the J end by 13 bases, with 31 bases between. The CDR3 extends over 18 amino acids. The CDR3 DNA reads TGCAGTGCTAGAGATACAACAGGCCTAGGTGGGTGGCAAGAGACCCAGTTCTTC. Protein sequence: CSARDTTGLGGWQETQFF.

The genes are TRBV5-1 and TRBJ1-4; D is undetermined. V was trimmed by 2 bases and J by 0 bases, leaving 5 bases between them. The V gene's germline CDR1 is SGHRS and CDR2 YFSETQ. The CDR3 spans 14 residues. In nucleotides, the CDR3 is TGCGCCAGCAGCTTACCTTCAACTAATGAAAAACTGTTTTTT. Protein product: CASSLPSTNEKLFF.

The chain carries TRBV12-3 or TRBV12-4 and TRBJ1-2, with 8 bases lining up with TRBD1. V dropped 4 bases and J dropped 2; count of bases not matched to a gene: 9. The length of the CDR3 is 16 residues. CDR3 loop: CASSSFRTGLNYGYTF. Here the CDR3 DNA reads TGTGCCAGCAGTTCCTTCAGGACAGGGTTAAACTATGGCTACACCTTC.

The chain joins TRBV12-3 or TRBV12-4 to TRBJ1-1; D possibly corresponds to TRBD1 (6 bases). The CDR3 has 14 residues. Between the trimmed V and J ends, which lost 6 bases and 0 bases, there was a span of 11 bases. CDR3 sequence reads: CASRFTGLNTEAFF. DNA for the CDR3: TGTGCCAGCAGATTTACAGGGCTGAACACTGAAGCTTTCTTT.

This clonotype has only a few counts. The chain is built from TRBV7-2 and TRBJ1-1; D is undetermined. The length of the CDR3 is 14 residues. V lost 4 bases and J lost 1, with 10 bases in between. Germline CDR1 and CDR2: SGHTA and FQGNSA. CDR3 loop: CASSWPGGNTEAFF. The CDR3 bases are TGTGCCAGCAGCTGGCCGGGCGGGAACACTGAAGCTTTCTTT.

The chain uses TRBV4-2 and TRBJ1-2; 7 bases align to TRBD1. The CDR3 totals 18 residues. Per the germline V gene, CDR1 is LGHNA and CDR2 is YNFKEQ. V lost 0 bases to trimming and J lost 1 base; unmatched junction nucleotides: 11. The CDR3 DNA is TGTGCCAGCAGCCAAGATAGTGTTCGAGGGGGCCTTAACTATGGCTACACCTTC. Amino acids: CASSQDSVRGGLNYGYTF.

This chain connects TRBV5-4 to TRBJ2-2; D is uncertain. Trimming removed 0 bases at V and 6 bases at J, with 15 bases between. CDR1 and CDR2 (germline): SGHNT, YYREEE (reference sequence). The CDR3 loop spans 16 amino acids. CDR3 sequence reads: CASSLGVVYVAGELFF. The CDR3 region has the DNA TGTGCCAGCAGCTTGGGTGTCGTTTACGTCGCCGGGGAGCTGTTTTTT.

The chain recombines TRBV2 with TRBJ1-4; 7 bases are a match to TRBD1. Germline lookup yields CDR1 SNHLY and CDR2 FYNNEI. This CDR3 comprises 15 residues. V was clipped by 5 bases and J by 7 bases; unmatched bases: 10. This CDR3 reads CASSSRTGGGEKLFF. The CDR3 DNA reads TGTGCCAGCAGTTCCAGGACAGGCGGAGGTGAAAAACTGTTTTTT.

This clonotype showed up just a few times. This chain links TRBV7-2 with TRBJ2-3, with a weak D call TRBD2 (5 bases). Trimming shortened V by 4 bases and J by 13 bases, and 12 bases separated the two germline ends. The CDR3 has 11 amino acids. Germline CDR1 reads SGHTA; CDR2 reads FQGNSA. The CDR3 region has the DNA TGTGCCAGCAGCTCGGCCTATAGCGAGTATTTT. This codes for CASSSAYSEYF.

The genes are TRBV3-1 and TRBJ2-5, with D perhaps matching TRBD2 (6 bases). The better agreement between TRBJ2-7 and the DNA end casts doubt on the J call. CDR3 length: 14 residues. CDR1 and CDR2 (germline): LGHDT, YNNKEL (reference sequence). CDR3 nucleotide sequence: TGTGCCAGCAGCCATCTGGGACGGGAGTACGAGCAGTACTTC. Residues: CASSHLGREYEQYF.